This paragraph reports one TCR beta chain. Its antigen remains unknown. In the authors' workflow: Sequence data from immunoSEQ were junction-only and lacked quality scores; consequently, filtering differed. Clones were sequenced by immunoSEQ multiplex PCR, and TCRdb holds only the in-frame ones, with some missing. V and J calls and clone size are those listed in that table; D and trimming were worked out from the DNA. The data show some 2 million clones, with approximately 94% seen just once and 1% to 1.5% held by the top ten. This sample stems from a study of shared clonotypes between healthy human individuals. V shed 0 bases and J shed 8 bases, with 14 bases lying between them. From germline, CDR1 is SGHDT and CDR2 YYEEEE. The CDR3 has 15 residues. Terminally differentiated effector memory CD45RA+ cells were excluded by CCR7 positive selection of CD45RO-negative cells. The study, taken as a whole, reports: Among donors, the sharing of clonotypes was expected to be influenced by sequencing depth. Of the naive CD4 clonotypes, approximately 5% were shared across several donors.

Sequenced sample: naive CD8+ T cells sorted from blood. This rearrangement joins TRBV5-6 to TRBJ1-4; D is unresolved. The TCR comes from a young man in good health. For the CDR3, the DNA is TGTGCCAGCAGCTTGGAGGGAAACGGCGGCGAAAAACTGTTTTTT. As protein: CASSLEGNGGEKLFF.